This T cell receptor beta chain derives from a study of blood T cell repertoires in COVID-19. Study at large: Sample material is recorded as cDNA or gDNA derived from T cells, B-cell-depleted T cells, or PBMCs.

In the study's own analysis: It was from reference gene primer amplification that nucleated cell counts were estimated. Here immunoSEQ multiplex PCR was the method, and the copy in TCRdb shows in-frame clones only, minus some. That table furnishes V, J and clone size, whereas the DNA furnished D and trimming. The repertoire holds 55,000 to 70,000 clones, with 86% as singletons. V was shortened by 3 bases and J by 3 bases, with 13 bases between the two germline ends. CDR3 length: 15 amino acids. CDR1 and CDR2 from the germline V gene are SGHDT and YYEEEE. The chain combines TRBV5-6 with TRBJ2-1; tentatively, D is TRBD1 (6 bases). This clonotype originated in a man in his fifties with acute or convalescent COVID-19. Sequenced sample: peripheral blood. The CDR3 is CASSSLPDSYNEQFF. The CDR3, as DNA: TGTGCCAGCAGCTCCCTACCGGACAGCTACAATGAGCAGTTCTTC.